The next 19 T cell receptor beta chains were all read from a single sample in a study of T cells in Graves' hyperthyroidism and ophthalmopathy. The source material, RNA transcripts, was used to amplify TCR beta CDR3 regions. During a first-round RT-PCR of the TCR CDR3, the HTBI primer set was used. TCRdb ran MiXCR on the multiplex PCR reads and lists one entry per CDR3 protein. The sample includes nearly 600,000 distinct CDR3 sequences, approximately 15% of them seen just once. Material for sequencing was blood. These receptors all come from a woman aged 30 to 39 with Graves' hyperthyroidism that later progressed to Graves' ophthalmopathy.

This clonotype was counted between two and nine times. The chain uses TRBV7-8 and TRBJ2-2; D possibly corresponds to TRBD2 (5 bases). The CDR3 runs 15 residues. Trimming took 5 bases from V and 9 from J, leaving 19 bases between them. CDR1 and CDR2 from the germline V gene are SGHVS and FQNEAQ. The CDR3 is CASSAYLGRGRELFF. CDR3 in DNA: TGTGCCAGCAGCGCGTACTTAGGGAGAGGCCGGGAGCTGTTTTTT.

The V and J genes are TRBV14 and TRBJ2-3; TRBD2 agrees at 12 bases. J lost 2 bases, V lost 3 bases, and 3 bases had no gene match. The CDR3 contains 16 residues. Germline loops: CDR1 SGHDN, CDR2 FVKESK. In DNA form, the CDR3 reads TGTGCCAGCAGCCAGGGACTAGCGGGTTTCACAGATACGCAGTATTTT. Amino acids: CASSQGLAGFTDTQYF.

About this clonotype itself: One base away lies a much larger clone, so this may be a sequencing read error. The gene calls are TRBV3-1 and TRBJ1-2, with 10 bases identical to TRBD1. The germline V gene encodes CDR1 LGHDT and CDR2 YNNKEL (reference sequence). The CDR3 is made up of 14 amino acids. The CDR3: CASSQGQGAVGHTF. DNA of the CDR3: TGTGCCAGCAGCCAAGGACAGGGGGCGGTTGGCCACACCTTC.

The table lists this clonotype with many counts. The chain couples TRBV6-1 to TRBJ2-1; D is unresolved. This CDR3 has 15 amino acids. Trimming left V 6 bases short and J 7 bases short, with 19 bases between. CDR1 is MNHNS, CDR2 SASEGT, per germline. The CDR3 loop reads CASRDTYLGRNEQFF. CDR3 in DNA: TGTGCCAGCAGGGATACGTACTTAGGGCGGAATGAGCAGTTCTTC.

In this sample, this clonotype turned up once. The V gene is TRBV7-3, the J gene TRBJ2-1; D remains unclear. Germline V gene data show CDR1 as SGHTA and CDR2 as FQGTGA. This CDR3 contains 13 residues. V was pared by 5 bases and J by 7 bases, with 12 bases between. Here the CDR3 reads CASSRSVLNEQFF. The DNA for the CDR3 is TGTGCCAGCAGCAGATCAGTGTTGAATGAGCAGTTCTTC.

CDR3 region: CATSPQGNTGELFF. DNA of the CDR3: TGTGCCACCAGTCCTCAAGGGAACACCGGGGAGCTGTTTTTT. This chain uses TRBV24-1 with TRBJ2-2; D call uncertain. CDR1 KGHDR and CDR2 SFDVKD come from the germline V gene. The CDR3 has 14 amino acids. V lost 6 bases and J 1 base, leaving 8 bases between the germline ends.

This clonotype was seen at least ten times. The chain links TRBV5-1 to TRBJ2-3; no firm D call. V was cut by 0 bases and J by 0 bases, with 8 bases left in between. Per germline, CDR1 SGHRS and CDR2 YFSETQ. This CDR3 region has 15 residues. In DNA, the CDR3 is TGCGCCAGCAGCTTGGGCCTCCACAGCACAGATACGCAGTATTTT. This gives the protein CASSLGLHSTDTQYF.

This clonotype was seen at least ten times. The V and J genes are TRBV28 and TRBJ2-7, with 8 nucleotides matching TRBD1. Per the germline V gene, CDR1 is MDHEN and CDR2 is SYDVKM. The ends lost 7 bases at V and 2 bases at J; junction bases unmatched: 4. This CDR3 region has 13 residues. In DNA form, the CDR3 reads TGTGCCAGCACCGGCAGGGGGCCCTACGAGCAGTACTTC. Encoded protein: CASTGRGPYEQYF.

V gene TRBV7-9 combines with J gene TRBJ2-7; 8 bases match TRBD2. V lost 3 bases and J lost 4; bases outside the gene matches: 5. CDR1 SEHNR and CDR2 FQNEAQ come from the germline V gene (reference sequence). CDR3 length equals 14 residues. The CDR3 bases are TGTGCCAGCAGCTTTAGCGGGACTCTGTACGAGCAGTACTTC. Protein sequence: CASSFSGTLYEQYF.

This clonotype has a count of ten or more. This chain links TRBV7-9 with TRBJ2-1; weak D call: TRBD1 (5 bases). The CDR3 runs to 14 residues. Germline CDR1 is SEHNR and CDR2 is FQNEAQ (reference sequence). With 7 bases removed from V and 8 bases from J, the gap between germline ends came to 18 bases. The CDR3: CASTLDTLRDEQFF. CDR3 nucleotide sequence: TGTGCCAGCACCCTAGATACCCTCAGGGATGAGCAGTTCTTC.

This clonotype came up many times. V and J are TRBV7-2 and TRBJ2-1; 11 nucleotides align to TRBD2. The CDR3 covers 16 residues. V shed 6 bases and J 4 bases; nucleotides not matched to a gene: 8. Germline loops: CDR1 SGHTA, CDR2 FQGNSA. CDR3 amino acids: CASRITSGSSYNEQFF. As DNA, the CDR3 is TGTGCCAGCAGAATCACTAGCGGGAGTTCTTACAATGAGCAGTTCTTC.

Comment on this clonotype: No conserved phenylalanine or tryptophan is present at the end of the CDR3, so a read error is the likely explanation. V gene TRBV4-2 combines with J gene TRBJ2-5; tentative D call: TRBD2 (5 bases). V was cut by 0 bases and J by 4 bases, with 12 bases left in between. The CDR3 runs to 15 residues. The germline V gene has CDR1 LGHNA and CDR2 YNFKEQ. The CDR3 DNA reads as TGTGCCAGCAGCCAAGATTGGCTAGGAGGAGAGACCCAGTACCTC. It translates to CASSQDWLGGETQYL.

This clonotype came up many times. The chain has TRBV20-1 and TRBJ2-7; no reliable D call. Germline CDR1 DFQATT, CDR2 SNEGSKA (reference sequence). V was shortened by 3 bases and J by 5 bases, with 14 bases between the two germline ends. The CDR3 sequence is 13 residues long. CDR3 sequence reads: CSARAVMGHEQYF. CDR3 bases: TGCAGTGCTAGGGCCGTAATGGGTCACGAGCAGTACTTC.

This clonotype was seen only a few times. The CDR3 loop reads CASSLGEASSGANVLTF. The DNA of the CDR3 is TGCGCCAGCAGCTTGGGGGAGGCGAGCTCTGGGGCCAACGTCCTGACTTTC. V and J are TRBV5-1 and TRBJ2-6, with TRBD2 as a possible D gene (6 bases). The CDR3 length is 17 residues. V lost 0 bases and J 0 bases, leaving 10 bases between the germline ends. The V gene's germline CDR1 is SGHRS and CDR2 YFSETQ.

This clonotype was detected ten times or more. CDR3 DNA sequence: TGTGCCAGCAGCCCCGGGACAGCACGCTACGAGCAGTACTTC. It is translated as CASSPGTARYEQYF. The rearrangement links TRBV11-3 to TRBJ2-7; the match to TRBD1 covers 7 bases. CDR3 length equals 14 residues. V lost 5 bases and J lost 3; bases outside the gene matches: 7. Germline V CDR1 and CDR2: SGHNT, YENEEA.

V is TRBV24-1 and J is TRBJ2-7; tentative D call: TRBD2 (6 bases). Between the trimmed V and J ends, which lost 6 bases and 3 bases, there was a span of 11 bases. The germline V gene encodes CDR1 KGHDR and CDR2 SFDVKD. The CDR3 has 13 amino acids. The CDR3, as DNA: TGTGCCACCAGTCCGGGACTTGGCTACGAGCAGTACTTC. As protein: CATSPGLGYEQYF.

This clonotype was detected ten times or more. This chain joins TRBV20-1 and TRBJ2-1, with D perhaps matching TRBD1 (7 bases). The germline V gene encodes CDR1 DFQATT and CDR2 SNEGSKA (reference sequence). V lost 3 bases, J lost 6 bases, and 15 bases lay in between. CDR3 size: 14 residues. CDR3 bases: TGCAGTGCTAGGTGGGGGGCAGGGGGCAATGAGCAGTTCTTC. Encoded protein: CSARWGAGGNEQFF.

The chain links TRBV2 to TRBJ1-2, with TRBD1 matching 7 bases. Germline values: CDR1 SNHLY, CDR2 FYNNEI. With V trimmed by 4 bases and J by 3 bases, 5 bases remained unmatched. This CDR3 has 14 amino acids. This CDR3 is CASSGQGGDYGYTF. The CDR3 bases are TGTGCCAGCAGTGGGCAGGGGGGGGACTATGGCTACACCTTC.

V and J are TRBV6-2 or TRBV6-3 and TRBJ2-7; D possibly matches TRBD1 or TRBD2 (6 bases each). Looked up from germline, CDR1 is MNHEY and CDR2 is SVGEGT. Trimming took off 5 bases at V and 9 bases at J, with 17 bases between the two ends. The CDR3 is 13 amino acids. Written as DNA, the CDR3 is TGTGCCAGCAGTGGGGGGCCTACGAACCGGCAGTACTTC. This translates into CASSGGPTNRQYF.